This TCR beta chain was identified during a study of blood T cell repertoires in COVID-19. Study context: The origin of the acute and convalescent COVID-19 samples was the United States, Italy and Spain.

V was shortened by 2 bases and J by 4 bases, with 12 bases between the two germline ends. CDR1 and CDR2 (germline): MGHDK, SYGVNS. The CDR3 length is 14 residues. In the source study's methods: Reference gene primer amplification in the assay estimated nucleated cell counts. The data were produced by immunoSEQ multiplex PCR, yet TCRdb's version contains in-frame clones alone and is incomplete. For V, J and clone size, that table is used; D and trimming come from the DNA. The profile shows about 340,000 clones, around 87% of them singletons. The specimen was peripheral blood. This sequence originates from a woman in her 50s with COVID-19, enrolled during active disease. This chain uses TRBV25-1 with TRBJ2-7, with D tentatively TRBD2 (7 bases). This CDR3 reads CASSEEGGLYEQYF. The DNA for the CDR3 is TGTGCCAGCAGTGAAGAGGGGGGGTTATACGAGCAGTACTTC.